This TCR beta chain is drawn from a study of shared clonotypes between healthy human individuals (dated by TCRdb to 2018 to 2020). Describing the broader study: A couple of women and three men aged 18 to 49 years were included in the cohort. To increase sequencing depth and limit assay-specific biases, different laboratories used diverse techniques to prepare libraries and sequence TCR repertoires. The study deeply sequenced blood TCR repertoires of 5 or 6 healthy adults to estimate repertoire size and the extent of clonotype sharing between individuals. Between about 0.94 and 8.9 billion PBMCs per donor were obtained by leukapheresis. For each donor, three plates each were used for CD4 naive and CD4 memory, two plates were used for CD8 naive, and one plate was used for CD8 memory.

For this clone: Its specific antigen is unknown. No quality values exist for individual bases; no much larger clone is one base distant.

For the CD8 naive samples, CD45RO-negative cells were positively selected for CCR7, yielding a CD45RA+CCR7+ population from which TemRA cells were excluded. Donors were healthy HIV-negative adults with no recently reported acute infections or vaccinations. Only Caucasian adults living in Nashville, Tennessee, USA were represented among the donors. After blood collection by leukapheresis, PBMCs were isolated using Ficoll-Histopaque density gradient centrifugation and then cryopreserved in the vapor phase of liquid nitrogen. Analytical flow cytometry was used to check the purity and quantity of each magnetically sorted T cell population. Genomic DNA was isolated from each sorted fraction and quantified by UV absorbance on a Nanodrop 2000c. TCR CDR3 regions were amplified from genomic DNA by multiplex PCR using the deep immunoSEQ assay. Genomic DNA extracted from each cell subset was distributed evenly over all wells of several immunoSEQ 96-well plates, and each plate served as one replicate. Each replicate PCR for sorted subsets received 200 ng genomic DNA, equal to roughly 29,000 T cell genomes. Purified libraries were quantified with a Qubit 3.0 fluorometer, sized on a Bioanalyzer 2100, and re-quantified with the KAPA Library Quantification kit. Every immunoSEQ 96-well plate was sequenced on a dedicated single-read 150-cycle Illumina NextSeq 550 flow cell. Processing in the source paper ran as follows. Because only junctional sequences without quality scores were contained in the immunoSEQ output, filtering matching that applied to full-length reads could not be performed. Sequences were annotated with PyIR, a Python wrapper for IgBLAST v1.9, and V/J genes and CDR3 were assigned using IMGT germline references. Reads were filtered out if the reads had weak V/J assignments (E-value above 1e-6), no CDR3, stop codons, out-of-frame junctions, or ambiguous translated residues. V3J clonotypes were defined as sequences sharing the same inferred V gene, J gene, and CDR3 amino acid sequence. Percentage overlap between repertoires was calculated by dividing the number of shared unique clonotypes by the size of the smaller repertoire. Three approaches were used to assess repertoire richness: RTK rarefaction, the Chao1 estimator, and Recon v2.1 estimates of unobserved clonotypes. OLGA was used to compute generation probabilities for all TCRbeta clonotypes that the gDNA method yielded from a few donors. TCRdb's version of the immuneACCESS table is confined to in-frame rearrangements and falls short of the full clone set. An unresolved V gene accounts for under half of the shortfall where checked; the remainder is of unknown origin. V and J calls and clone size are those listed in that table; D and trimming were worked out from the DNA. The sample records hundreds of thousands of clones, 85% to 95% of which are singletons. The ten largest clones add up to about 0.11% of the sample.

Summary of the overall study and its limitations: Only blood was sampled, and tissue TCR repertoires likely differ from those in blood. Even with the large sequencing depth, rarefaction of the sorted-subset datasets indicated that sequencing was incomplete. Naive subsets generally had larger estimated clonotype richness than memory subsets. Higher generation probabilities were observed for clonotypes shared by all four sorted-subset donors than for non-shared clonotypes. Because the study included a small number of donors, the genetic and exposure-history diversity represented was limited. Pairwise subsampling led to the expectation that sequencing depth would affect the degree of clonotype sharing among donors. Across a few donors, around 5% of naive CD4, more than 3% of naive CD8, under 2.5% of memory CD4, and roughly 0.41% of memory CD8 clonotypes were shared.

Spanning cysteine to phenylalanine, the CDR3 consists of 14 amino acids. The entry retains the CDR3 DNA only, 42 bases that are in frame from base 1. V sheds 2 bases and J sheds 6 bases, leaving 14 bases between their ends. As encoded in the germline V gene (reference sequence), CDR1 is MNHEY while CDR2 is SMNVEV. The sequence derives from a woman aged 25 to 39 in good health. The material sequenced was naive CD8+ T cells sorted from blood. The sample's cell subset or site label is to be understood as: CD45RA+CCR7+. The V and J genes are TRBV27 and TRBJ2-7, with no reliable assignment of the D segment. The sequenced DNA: TGTGCCAGCAGTTTAAGTCGGAAGGGCGCCGAGCAGTACTTC. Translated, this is CASSLSRKGAEQYF.